One sample yielded the 27 T cell receptor beta chains listed below, sequenced in a study of T-cell reconstitution after alpha-beta-depleted transplantation in children. Construction of the TCRbeta library involved unique molecular identifiers. TCRdb re-called the PCR reads through MiXCR, storing one row per CDR3 protein. The sample lists almost 500,000 distinct CDR3 sequences, over 9.5% seen once, with around 2% in the top ten. The sample consisted of PBMCs, taken before TCRalphabeta/CD19-depleted stem cell transplant. These receptors all stem from a child younger than 10 with inherited bone marrow failure, due to receive a stem cell transplant.

This clonotype was detected a few times. This chain uses TRBV7-8 with TRBJ2-3; 10 bases map to TRBD1. This CDR3 is built from 16 residues. The trim removed 0 bases at V and 4 bases at J, leaving 4 bases unmatched. Germline V gene data show CDR1 as SGHVS and CDR2 as FQNEAQ. CDR3 sequence reads: CASSLASGQGSDTQYF. For the CDR3, the DNA is TGTGCCAGCAGCTTAGCTTCGGGACAGGGGTCAGATACGCAGTATTTT.

The V call is TRBV29-1, the J call TRBJ2-7; D call uncertain. The CDR3 is made up of 14 amino acids. Germline CDR1 reads SQVTM; CDR2 reads ANQGSEA. Between the trimmed V and J ends, which lost 0 bases and 5 bases, there was a span of 14 bases. CDR3 nucleotides: TGCAGCGTTGAAGATCCCGGGTTGTTTGACGAGCAGTACTTC. It encodes CSVEDPGLFDEQYF.

This clonotype was counted ten times or more. The chain uses TRBV27 and TRBJ2-3, with 12 bases that match TRBD2. This CDR3 comprises 16 residues. V lost 5 bases to trimming and J lost 4 bases; unmatched junction nucleotides: 7. CDR1 and CDR2 from the germline V gene are MNHEY and SMNVEV (reference sequence). The DNA for the CDR3 is TGTGCCAGCAGTCCGAGACTAGCGGGAGCCCCAGATACGCAGTATTTT. This gives the protein CASSPRLAGAPDTQYF.

About this clonotype: A much larger clone lies a single base off, so this may be a read error. The V gene is TRBV4-3, the J gene TRBJ2-2, with D maybe TRBD2 (6 bases). CDR3 length equals 16 residues. The germline gives CDR1 LGHNA, CDR2 YSLEER. The chain's CDR3 is CASSQDLGSVAGDLFF. CDR3 nucleotide sequence: TGCGCCAGCAGCCAAGATCTCGGGAGTGTGGCCGGGGACCTGTTTTTT.

This clonotype came up many times. This chain uses TRBV11-2 with TRBJ2-1; 7 bases align to TRBD2. The CDR3 has 13 residues. In germline, CDR1 is SGHAT, CDR2 FQNNGV. V shed 8 bases, J shed 3 bases, and the junction held 4 bases outside the gene matches. The CDR3 reads CASWEGFYNEQFF. The CDR3 coding sequence is TGTGCCAGCTGGGAGGGGTTCTACAATGAGCAGTTCTTC. The variable domain in full, completed from reference TRBV11-2 and TRBJ2-1, reads EAGVAQSPRYKIIEKRQSVAFWCNPISGHATLYWYQQILGQGPKLLIQFQNNGVVDDSQLPKDRFSAERLKGVDSTLKIQPAKLEDSAVYLCASWEGFYNEQFFGPGTRLTVL.

As concerns this clonotype: This may be a read error: a much more frequent sequence differs by one nucleotide. The rearrangement links TRBV20-1 to TRBJ2-1; TRBD2 aligns across 8 bases. CDR1 and CDR2 from the germline V gene are DFQATT and SNEGSKA (reference sequence). Germline trimming cut 3 bases from V and 10 bases from J; bases unmatched to any gene: 8. This CDR3 has 13 amino acids. In DNA, the CDR3 is TGCAGTGCTAGCCAGGGAGCGGGAGCGGAGCAGTTCTTC. Encoded protein: CSASQGAGAEQFF.

This chain uses TRBV5-5 with TRBJ1-1; D uncertain. With 0 bases removed from V and 3 bases from J, the gap between germline ends came to 9 bases. Germline V gene data show CDR1 as SGHKS and CDR2 as YYEKEE (reference sequence). The CDR3 runs to 14 residues. For the CDR3, the DNA is TGTGCCAGCAGCTTGGTACCGTGGGACACTGAAGCTTTCTTT. It yields the protein CASSLVPWDTEAFF.

The count of this clonotype is one. V is TRBV5-5 and J is TRBJ2-3, with 8 nucleotides matching TRBD1. The CDR3 is made up of 12 amino acids. With V trimmed by 7 bases and J by 5 bases, 3 bases remained unmatched. Germline V lookup: CDR1 SGHKS, CDR2 YYEKEE (reference sequence). CDR3 DNA: TGTGCCAGCTCACAGGGGGAAGATACGCAGTATTTT. Translating it yields CASSQGEDTQYF. The full variable domain, its missing parts supplied by reference TRBV5-5 and TRBJ2-3, is DAGVTQSPTHLIKTRGQQVTLRCSPISGHKSVSWYQQVLGQGPQFIFQYYEKEERGRGNFPDRFSARQFPNYSSELNVNALLLGDSALYLCASSQGEDTQYFGPGTRLTVL.

This clonotype was counted many times. This chain uses TRBV3-1 with TRBJ1-3; a possible D gene is TRBD1 (5 bases). Trimming pared 10 bases from V and 4 bases from J, leaving 8 bases between. Germline loops: CDR1 LGHDT, CDR2 YNNKEL (reference sequence). This CDR3 has 11 amino acids. The CDR3 reads CAIRAGNTIYF. In DNA form, the CDR3 reads TGTGCCATCAGGGCCGGAAACACCATATATTTT.

This clonotype was detected a few times. V gene TRBV2 combines with J gene TRBJ2-3; possibly TRBD1 for D (6 bases). Trimming shortened V by 6 bases and J by 10 bases, and 14 bases separated the two germline ends. CDR1 and CDR2 (germline): SNHLY, FYNNEI. The CDR3 runs 12 residues. This CDR3 is CASRFTGSPQYF. The CDR3 bases are TGTGCCAGCAGGTTTACAGGGTCTCCGCAGTATTTT.

The table lists this clonotype with a count of one. This sequence joins TRBV12-3 or TRBV12-4 and TRBJ2-5; unclear D gene. CDR3 length equals 14 residues. V was trimmed by 6 bases and J by 3 bases, leaving 14 bases between them. CDR3 in DNA: TGTGCCAGCAGCCACATCGACTGTGAAGAGACCCAGTACTTC. Protein sequence: CASSHIDCEETQYF.

The table lists this clonotype with many counts. The chain couples TRBV7-9 to TRBJ2-1, with D uncertain. V lost 1 base and J 8 bases, leaving 9 bases between the germline ends. The CDR3 runs to 13 residues. Looked up from germline, CDR1 is SEHNR and CDR2 is FQNEAQ (reference sequence). The CDR3 DNA reads as TGTGCCAGCAGCTTAGGCGTTCAGGATGAGCAGTTCTTC. It codes for CASSLGVQDEQFF.

This clonotype was found many times. V and J are TRBV5-1 and TRBJ2-7; possible D gene TRBD2, 6 bases. The V and J ends lost 2 bases and 2 bases respectively, with 17 bases between them. From germline, CDR1 is SGHRS and CDR2 YFSETQ. This CDR3 is 16 amino acids long. As DNA, the CDR3 is TGCGCCAGCAGCTTAACGCCACTAGCTGGTACCTACGAGCAGTACTTC. As protein: CASSLTPLAGTYEQYF. Complete variable domain (other parts from reference TRBV5-1 and TRBJ2-7): KAGVTQTPRYLIKTRGQQVTLSCSPISGHRSVSWYQQTPGQGLQFLFEYFSETQRNKGNFPGRFSGRQFSNSRSEMNVSTLELGDSALYLCASSLTPLAGTYEQYFGPGTRLTVT.

Ten or more counts support this clonotype. Here the CDR3 reads CATSDSDRDYEQYF. CDR3 DNA: TGTGCCACCAGTGATTCGGACAGGGATTACGAGCAGTACTTC. The V and J genes are TRBV24-1 and TRBJ2-7, with 8 bases aligning to TRBD1. Germline assignment: CDR1 KGHDR and CDR2 SFDVKD. The V segment lost 2 bases and the J segment 4 bases; nucleotides outside the gene matches: 3. The CDR3 is 14 amino acids.

This rearrangement joins TRBV5-1 to TRBJ1-1; D may be TRBD1 (6 bases). This CDR3 has 19 residues. V was clipped by 0 bases and J by 3 bases, with 24 bases between them. Germline V CDR1 and CDR2: SGHRS, YFSETQ. The CDR3 region has the DNA TGCGCCAGCAGCTTGGCCTTTGGGGGGGGCGCAGTGTCGCACACTGAAGCTTTCTTT. Protein product: CASSLAFGGGAVSHTEAFF.

This clonotype was found a few times. This chain uses TRBV6-2 or TRBV6-3 with TRBJ1-5; 8 bases fit TRBD1. Trimming removed 4 bases from V and 5 bases from J; junction bases left unmatched: 7. Germline V gene lookup returns CDR1 MNHEY and CDR2 SVGEGT. The CDR3 has 15 residues. The CDR3 protein is CASSSNRGAYQPQHF. The CDR3 bases are TGTGCCAGCAGTTCCAACAGGGGGGCTTATCAGCCCCAGCATTTT.

This clonotype was recorded at least ten times. The chain has TRBV11-2 and TRBJ2-1; D is unresolved. V was trimmed by 0 bases and J by 7 bases, leaving 4 bases between them. CDR1 SGHAT and CDR2 FQNNGV come from the germline V gene. This CDR3 region has 12 residues. CDR3 in amino acids: CASSLDPNEQFF. In DNA form, the CDR3 reads TGTGCCAGCAGCTTAGATCCGAATGAGCAGTTCTTC. Based on the CDR3 plus reference TRBV11-2 and TRBJ2-1, the full variable domain is EAGVAQSPRYKIIEKRQSVAFWCNPISGHATLYWYQQILGQGPKLLIQFQNNGVVDDSQLPKDRFSAERLKGVDSTLKIQPAKLEDSAVYLCASSLDPNEQFFGPGTRLTVL.

This clonotype showed up many times. The CDR3 sequence is CASSLLASTEAFF. The CDR3 nucleotides are TGTGCCAGCAGTTTACTGGCTAGCACTGAAGCTTTCTTT. This sequence joins TRBV12-3 or TRBV12-4 and TRBJ1-1; D is uncertain. The CDR3 totals 13 residues. Trimming cost V 2 bases and J 4 bases, with 8 bases left between them.

This clonotype came up a few times. The V and J genes are TRBV6-2 or TRBV6-3 and TRBJ2-7; 9 bases match TRBD1. This CDR3 has 15 amino acids. J was trimmed by 5 bases and V by 0 bases; bases with no gene match: 5. The V gene's germline CDR1 is MNHEY and CDR2 SVGEGT. The CDR3 nucleotides are TGTGCCAGCAGTTACTCGACAGGGGGTAAGGACGAGCAGTACTTC. Translated, it gives CASSYSTGGKDEQYF.

The chain employs TRBV19 and TRBJ1-1; D is unclear. Per germline, CDR1 LNHDA and CDR2 SQIVND (reference sequence). V lost 1 base, J lost 7 bases, and 10 bases lay in between. This CDR3 comprises 13 residues. CDR3 sequence: CASSIANVDEAFF. The CDR3 DNA reads TGTGCCAGTAGTATAGCAAATGTGGATGAAGCTTTCTTT.

Many counts were recorded for this clonotype. This sequence joins TRBV6-2 or TRBV6-3 and TRBJ2-5; no definite D call. Trimming shortened V by 2 bases and J by 4 bases, and 8 bases separated the two germline ends. The germline gives CDR1 MNHEY, CDR2 SVGEGT. This CDR3 comprises 13 residues. The CDR3 nucleotides are TGTGCCAGCAGTTACGGGATTTTAGAGACCCAGTACTTC. This codes for CASSYGILETQYF.

This clonotype was seen ten or more times. The chain employs TRBV29-1 and TRBJ2-7; D is possibly TRBD1 (6 bases). V was cut by 4 bases and J by 2 bases, with 18 bases left in between. This CDR3 is built from 15 residues. Germline loops: CDR1 SQVTM, CDR2 ANQGSEA. CDR3 bases: TGCAGCGTTGTTGGCCCCGGACAGATTGCCTACGAGCAGTACTTC. The encoded protein is CSVVGPGQIAYEQYF.

This clonotype was detected ten times or more. This chain links TRBV29-1 with TRBJ2-5, with TRBD2 matching over 8 bases. Trimming took 7 bases from V and 2 from J; bases not matched to a gene: 3. This CDR3 is built from 12 residues. In germline, CDR1 is SQVTM, CDR2 ANQGSEA. This CDR3 is CSGLARQETQYF. The CDR3 DNA sequence: TGCAGCGGACTAGCGCGTCAAGAGACCCAGTACTTC.

V is TRBV9 and J is TRBJ2-1; TRBD2 matches at 11 bases. Germline CDR1 is SGDLS and CDR2 is YYNGEE. CDR3 length: 20 amino acids. V was pared by 6 bases and J by 0 bases, with 17 bases of the junction left unmatched. This CDR3 reads CASKASCGLAGPSSYNEQFF. The CDR3 DNA reads as TGTGCCAGCAAGGCGTCTTGCGGACTAGCGGGCCCTTCCTCCTACAATGAGCAGTTCTTC.

The table lists this clonotype with many counts. The CDR3 ends on some other residue instead of the conserved phenylalanine or tryptophan, so this is likely a read error. The chain uses TRBV18 and TRBJ2-5; either TRBD1 or TRBD2 may fit D (5 bases each). Deletions cut 3 bases from V and 5 bases from J, with 7 bases between. CDR3 size: 12 residues. The germline CDR1 and CDR2 sequences are KGHSH and LQKENI. This chain's CDR3 is CASSPREETQYL. The CDR3 DNA follows: TGTGCCAGCTCACCCAGGGAGGAGACCCAGTACCTC.

This clonotype was detected ten times or more. The chain carries TRBV5-6 and TRBJ2-5; D remains unclear. This CDR3 has 13 residues. Germline CDR1 is SGHDT and CDR2 is YYEEEE. V was cut by 0 bases and J by 6 bases, with 9 bases left in between. For the CDR3, the DNA is TGTGCCAGCAGCTTGGTTGTTGCCAAGACCCAGTACTTC. Protein sequence: CASSLVVAKTQYF.

This clonotype showed up many times. The V call is TRBV28, the J call TRBJ2-5, with D tentatively TRBD2 (6 bases). Trimming pared 6 bases from V and 0 bases from J, leaving 14 bases between. This CDR3 has 15 amino acids. Looked up from germline, CDR1 is MDHEN and CDR2 is SYDVKM. In DNA form, the CDR3 reads TGTGCCAGCAGGGGGGACTTCTCGTACCAAGAGACCCAGTACTTC. Its translation: CASRGDFSYQETQYF.